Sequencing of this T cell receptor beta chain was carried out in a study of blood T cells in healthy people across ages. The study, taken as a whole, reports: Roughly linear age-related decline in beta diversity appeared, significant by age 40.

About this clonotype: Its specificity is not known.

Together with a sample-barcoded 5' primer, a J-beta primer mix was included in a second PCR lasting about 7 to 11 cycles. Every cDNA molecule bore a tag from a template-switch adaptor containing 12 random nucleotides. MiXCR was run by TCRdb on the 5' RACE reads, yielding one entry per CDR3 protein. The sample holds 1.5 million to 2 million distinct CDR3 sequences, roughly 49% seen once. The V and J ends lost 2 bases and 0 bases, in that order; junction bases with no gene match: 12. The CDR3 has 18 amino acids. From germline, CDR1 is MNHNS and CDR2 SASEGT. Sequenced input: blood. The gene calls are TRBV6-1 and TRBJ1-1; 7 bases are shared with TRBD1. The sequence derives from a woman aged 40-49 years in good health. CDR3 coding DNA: TGTGCCAGCAGTGAACGGAGACAGGGACCGTACCTGAACACTGAAGCTTTCTTT. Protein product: CASSERRQGPYLNTEAFF.